The clone carrying this T cell receptor beta chain was observed a single time. Germline lookup yields CDR1 SNHLY and CDR2 FYNNEI. CDR3 length equals 12 residues. Between the trimmed V and J ends, which lost 6 bases and 9 bases, there was a span of 12 bases. The assay was immunoSEQ multiplex PCR, and TCRdb's table has in-frame clones only and misses some. Altogether 70,000 to 95,000 clones are present, more than 70% being singletons, with the ten largest covering 5.6%. This record comes from a study of T cell responses to AZD1222 COVID-19 vaccine. This sequence joins TRBV2 and TRBJ1-5; D gene unclear. The sequencing used peripheral blood, collected 28 days after the second AZD1222 dose. The TCR sequence derives from an adult who received the AZD1222 COVID-19 vaccine. The chain's CDR3 is CASSLSGRPQHF. CDR3 coding DNA: TGTGCCAGCAGCTTGTCCGGTCGGCCCCAGCATTTT.